These T cell receptor beta chains were read from a single sample in a study of spatial heterogeneity in lung cancer. TCRdb fed the 5' RACE reads into MiXCR, producing one record per CDR3 protein. The sample consists of about 52,000 distinct CDR3 sequences, about 7.4% of them appearing once. Specimen: PBMCs, collected at follow-up. The receptors originated from a female donor with early-stage non-small cell lung cancer. The CDR3 runs from the conserved cysteine through the conserved F or W. The D gene is left open where the match is weak. Clone size is given for some rows only: seen once, a few or many times, or a class if the clone is expanded.

v_gene	j_gene	d_gene	len	abundance	CDR3aa	CDR3nt
TRBV9	TRBJ1-4	NA	15	NA	CASSVAGGQGEKLFF	TGTGCCAGCAGCGTAGCCGGGGGGCAGGGTGAAAAACTGTTTTTT
TRBV5-1	TRBJ1-1	TRBD1	18	few	CASSLAPGQGAVNTEAFF	TGCGCCAGCAGCTTGGCCCCGGGACAGGGGGCCGTGAACACTGAAGCTTTCTTT
TRBV20-1	TRBJ2-6	TRBD1	15	NA	CSASTGPSGANVLTF	TGCAGTGCTTCGACAGGGCCCTCTGGGGCCAACGTCCTGACTTTC
TRBV25-1	TRBJ1-4	NA	16	few	CASSEYEGATNEKLFF	TGTGCCAGCAGTGAATATGAAGGGGCAACTAATGAAAAACTGTTTTTT
TRBV2	TRBJ2-3	NA	16	many	CASEGSLSTSTDTQYF	TGTGCCTCCGAGGGGAGCCTCTCTACTAGCACAGATACGCAGTATTTT
TRBV7-2	TRBJ2-3	TRBD1	18	NA	CASSLRPRGGRYTDTQYF	TGTGCCAGCAGCTTACGACCTCGAGGGGGCCGATATACAGATACGCAGTATTTT
TRBV4-1	TRBJ1-2	NA	13	few	CASSPRTAYGYTF	TGCGCCAGCAGTCCGAGGACAGCATATGGCTACACCTTC
TRBV2	TRBJ1-2	NA	11	many	CASSDFLSYTF	TGTGCCAGCAGTGATTTCCTCAGCTACACCTTC
TRBV12-3/TRBV12-4	TRBJ1-3	NA	17	many	CASSLPSKGLSGNTIYF	TGTGCCAGCAGTCTCCCTTCGAAGGGGCTTTCTGGAAACACCATATATTTT
TRBV6-5	TRBJ1-6	TRBD1	17	NA	CASSYGQGSSYNSPLHF	TGTGCCAGCAGTTACGGACAGGGGAGCTCCTATAATTCACCCCTCCACTTT
TRBV7-2	TRBJ2-3	TRBD2	17	NA	CASSLKLPGGSTDTQYF	TGTGCCAGCAGCTTGAAGCTTCCGGGGGGAAGCACAGATACGCAGTATTTT
TRBV18	TRBJ1-2	NA	11	few	CASSPGGSYTF	TGTGCCAGCTCACCAGGGGGCAGCTACACCTTC
TRBV21-1	TRBJ2-3	NA	19	many	CASSKATRRTGTPTDTQYF	TGTGCCAGCAGCAAAGCGACCCGCCGGACCGGGACTCCCACAGATACGCAGTATTTT
TRBV24-1	TRBJ2-7	NA	14	many	CATSGGGDPYEQYF	TGTGCCACCAGTGGGGGTGGGGACCCCTACGAGCAGTACTTC
TRBV7-2	TRBJ1-1	NA	13	many	CASSSGPNTEAFF	TGTGCCAGCAGCTCGGGACCGAACACTGAAGCTTTCTTT
TRBV20-1	TRBJ1-1	TRBD1	15	many	CSALEGAGGGTEAFF	TGCAGTGCTCTAGAGGGGGCAGGAGGGGGCACTGAAGCTTTCTTT
TRBV5-1	TRBJ1-1	NA	14	NA	CASSTIDRNTEAFF	TGCGCCAGCAGCACAATCGACAGGAACACTGAAGCTTTCTTT
TRBV18	TRBJ1-5	NA	14	NA	CASSQGDSNQPQHF	TGTGCCAGCTCACAGGGCGATAGCAATCAGCCCCAGCATTTT
TRBV29-1	TRBJ2-5	NA	12	once	CSVGTWRETQYF	TGCAGCGTGGGGACATGGCGAGAGACCCAGTACTTC
TRBV7-7	TRBJ2-5	TRBD2	13	many	CASSPERGGIQYF	TGTGCTAGCAGCCCCGAGCGGGGGGGCATCCAGTACTTC
TRBV4-3	TRBJ1-4	NA	16	NA	CASSQGVGQGGEKLFF	TGCGCCAGCAGCCAAGGAGTTGGCCAGGGAGGGGAAAAACTGTTTTTT
TRBV25-1	TRBJ1-3	NA	16	many	CASSPSPDRSGNTIYF	TGTGCCAGCTCCCCATCCCCCGACAGGTCTGGAAACACCATATATTTT
TRBV6-2/TRBV6-3	TRBJ1-1	TRBD1	14	NA	CASGNRGRNTEAFF	TGTGCCAGCGGAAACAGGGGGAGGAACACTGAAGCTTTCTTT
TRBV2	TRBJ2-4	TRBD2	15	many	CASWRGGGSKNIQYF	TGTGCCAGCTGGCGGGGGGGCGGTTCCAAAAACATTCAGTACTTC
TRBV4-1	TRBJ2-7	TRBD1	15	few	CASSQTGQVSYEQYF	TGCGCCAGCAGCCAAACGGGACAGGTCTCCTACGAGCAGTACTTC